The rows below give T cell receptor beta chains drawn from one sample of a study of blood T cell repertoires in COVID-19. Profiled with immunoSEQ multiplex PCR; TCRdb holds only in-frame clones, not every one. The sample yields 150,000 to 200,000 clones, roughly 85% seen once. Sequencing used peripheral blood. The receptors were sampled from a human donor with acute or convalescent COVID-19. The donor label of this sample is uncertain. Each CDR3 is given without its conserved first and last residue. Fields, in order: J gene, V gene, CDR3 protein.

j_call: TRBJ2-5
v_call: TRBV11-3
cdr3_aa: ASSPTGGITETQY

j_call: TRBJ1-6
v_call: TRBV7-3
cdr3_aa: ASSSRGHSPLH

j_call: TRBJ1-2
v_call: TRBV20-1
cdr3_aa: SASEGNRGYGYT

j_call: TRBJ2-1
v_call: TRBV6-5
cdr3_aa: ASSYSNRNSNEQF

j_call: TRBJ2-1
v_call: TRBV18
cdr3_aa: ASSPPGRDSEQF

j_call: TRBJ2-3
v_call: TRBV11-3
cdr3_aa: ASSLDRTSGPTDTQY

j_call: TRBJ1-1
v_call: TRBV18
cdr3_aa: ASSPAQRNTEAF

j_call: TRBJ2-1
v_call: TRBV7-2
cdr3_aa: ASSAAAGGGGSNEQF

j_call: TRBJ1-2
v_call: TRBV25-1
cdr3_aa: ASSEYSRPLAYGYT

j_call: TRBJ2-3
v_call: TRBV3-1/TRBV3-2
cdr3_aa: ASSQAGTRGSTDTQY

j_call: TRBJ1-1
v_call: TRBV5-1
cdr3_aa: ASSSTPAGGLDTEAF

j_call: TRBJ2-2
v_call: TRBV7-2
cdr3_aa: ASTSHGGQGAGELF

j_call: TRBJ1-4
v_call: TRBV3-1/TRBV3-2
cdr3_aa: ASSQGGRGTEKLF

j_call: TRBJ1-5
v_call: TRBV5-1
cdr3_aa: ASSLAPQGQPQH

j_call: TRBJ1-5
v_call: TRBV30
cdr3_aa: AWGAGGATQH

j_call: TRBJ1-1
v_call: TRBV2
cdr3_aa: ASINGGQNTEAF

j_call: TRBJ2-7
v_call: TRBV10-3
cdr3_aa: AISERTGSYEQY

j_call: TRBJ1-3
v_call: TRBV19
cdr3_aa: ASSIWGHSISGNTIY

j_call: TRBJ2-7
v_call: TRBV3-1/TRBV3-2
cdr3_aa: ASRHASGAYEQY

j_call: TRBJ1-1
v_call: TRBV7-2
cdr3_aa: ASSLQSNTEAF

j_call: TRBJ2-5
v_call: TRBV5-6
cdr3_aa: ASSLFNQETQY

j_call: TRBJ1-6
v_call: TRBV19
cdr3_aa: ASSMRSDSLH

j_call: TRBJ1-1
v_call: TRBV5-1
cdr3_aa: ASSLGKTGVGRGNTEAF

j_call: TRBJ1-3
v_call: TRBV29-1
cdr3_aa: SGETGGSGNTIY

j_call: TRBJ1-6
v_call: TRBV7-6
cdr3_aa: ASSPQGRAINSPLH

j_call: TRBJ1-5
v_call: TRBV19
cdr3_aa: ASSIGMGANQPQH

j_call: TRBJ2-3
v_call: TRBV12-5
cdr3_aa: ASGSSGGARTQY

j_call: TRBJ2-2
v_call: TRBV13
cdr3_aa: ASSSLQGARGELF

j_call: TRBJ2-3
v_call: TRBV12-5
cdr3_aa: ASGSGLAGGGSDTQY

j_call: TRBJ2-1
v_call: TRBV4-2
cdr3_aa: ASSRDLGDEQF

j_call: TRBJ1-1
v_call: TRBV9
cdr3_aa: ASSVAGDWSGSLNTEAF

j_call: TRBJ1-1
v_call: TRBV9
cdr3_aa: ASSVAGELNTEAF

j_call: TRBJ1-2
v_call: TRBV10-3
cdr3_aa: AISIAQPTNYGYT

j_call: TRBJ1-6
v_call: TRBV5-1
cdr3_aa: ASSLGGTSSPLH

j_call: TRBJ1-1
v_call: TRBV19
cdr3_aa: ASSIGYGTGRGTEAF

j_call: TRBJ1-6
v_call: TRBV3-1/TRBV3-2
cdr3_aa: ASSQGYRVINSPLH

j_call: TRBJ2-5
v_call: TRBV2
cdr3_aa: ASRTSRQETQY

j_call: TRBJ1-2
v_call: TRBV7-3
cdr3_aa: ASSPSGRQDYGYT

j_call: TRBJ2-3
v_call: TRBV6-5
cdr3_aa: ASSYSRTATDTQY

j_call: TRBJ2-1
v_call: TRBV29-1
cdr3_aa: SVVARSSGARTYNEQF

j_call: TRBJ2-2
v_call: TRBV9
cdr3_aa: ASSVVGTGNTGELF

j_call: TRBJ1-3
v_call: TRBV27
cdr3_aa: ASRPRDRVSGNTIY

j_call: TRBJ2-2
v_call: TRBV5-8
cdr3_aa: ASSLLGARGTGELF

j_call: TRBJ2-3
v_call: TRBV10-3
cdr3_aa: AISESKAGSADTQY

j_call: TRBJ1-6
v_call: TRBV28
cdr3_aa: ASSLWTVPNSPLH

j_call: TRBJ2-7
v_call: TRBV6-2/TRBV6-3
cdr3_aa: ASSPAVAGALYEQY

j_call: TRBJ1-2
v_call: TRBV7-9
cdr3_aa: ASSLDWGGQRYGYT

j_call: TRBJ1-4
v_call: TRBV15
cdr3_aa: ATSRALGPGNEKLF

j_call: TRBJ2-7
v_call: TRBV7-8
cdr3_aa: ASSPLGTETYEQY

j_call: TRBJ2-5
v_call: TRBV5-1
cdr3_aa: ASSSLAGAQETQY

j_call: TRBJ1-2
v_call: TRBV7-8
cdr3_aa: ASSLGIGGQGRSNYGYT

j_call: TRBJ1-6
v_call: TRBV30
cdr3_aa: AWSYETGAPPLH

j_call: TRBJ2-7
v_call: TRBV27
cdr3_aa: ASSKGGISYEQY

j_call: TRBJ1-2
v_call: TRBV6-6
cdr3_aa: ASSPSGTGGAVIGYT